One sample yielded the 12 T cell receptor beta chains listed below, sequenced in a study of cytomegalovirus exposure and HLA in healthy donors. The primer mix had 60 Vbeta and 13 Jbeta primers. Only in-frame clones appear in the TCRdb table, and some are missing; sequencing was by immunoSEQ multiplex PCR. Of fewer than 250,000 clones listed, around 80% are singletons. The material sequenced was PBMCs. These TCRs come from a girl aged 2 to 9 in good health and CMV-seronegative.

This clone was seen just once. The chain links TRBV4-1 to TRBJ2-7, with a weak D call TRBD1 (6 bases). Per the germline V gene, CDR1 is MGHRA and CDR2 is YSYEKL. The CDR3 covers 12 residues. Trimming removed 2 bases from V and 6 bases from J, with 8 bases in between. The CDR3 is CASSQQGREQYF. The DNA for the CDR3 is TGCGCCAGCAGCCAACAGGGGCGCGAGCAGTACTTC.

The table lists this clone with a few counts. This sequence joins TRBV7-9 and TRBJ2-1, with D perhaps matching TRBD2 (5 bases). CDR1 and CDR2 from the germline V gene are SEHNR and FQNEAQ (reference sequence). The CDR3 contains 16 residues. V was shortened by 0 bases and J by 7 bases, with 16 bases between the two germline ends. In DNA form, the CDR3 reads TGTGCCAGCAGCTTAGCGGGGTTAGCGAAAGGTAATGAGCAGTTCTTC. It is translated as CASSLAGLAKGNEQFF.

The chain employs TRBV19 and TRBJ1-5; D might be TRBD1 (6 bases). CDR3 length equals 13 residues. CDR1 and CDR2 (germline): LNHDA, SQIVND (reference sequence). The ends were cut back, 5 bases at V and 5 bases at J, with 10 bases in the middle. The CDR3 nucleotides are TGTGCCAGTAGTTTACAGGGTTATCAGCCCCAGCATTTT. Amino acid sequence: CASSLQGYQPQHF.

The chain joins TRBV25-1 to TRBJ1-2; TRBD1 might be the D (5 bases). The germline V and J ends were trimmed by 2 bases and 1 base, with 11 bases remaining between them. The CDR3 has 15 residues. Germline loops: CDR1 MGHDK, CDR2 SYGVNS. CDR3 sequence reads: CASSETGPFNYGYTF. CDR3 in DNA: TGTGCCAGCAGTGAAACAGGCCCCTTTAACTATGGCTACACCTTC.

This chain joins TRBV7-9 and TRBJ2-1; 11 positions agree with TRBD2. After removal of 5 bases from V and 8 bases from J, the junction contained 11 bases not matched to a gene. Germline V gene data show CDR1 as SEHNR and CDR2 as FQNEAQ (reference sequence). The CDR3 covers 16 residues. The CDR3 is CASSPALAGVLYEQFF. CDR3 DNA: TGTGCCAGCAGCCCAGCACTAGCGGGGGTACTGTATGAGCAGTTCTTC. Together with reference TRBV7-9 and TRBJ2-1, the CDR3 gives the full variable domain: DTGVSQNPRHKITKRGQNVTFRCDPISEHNRLYWYRQTLGQGPEFLTYFQNEAQLEKSRLLSDRFSAERPKGSFSTLEIQRTEQGDSAMYLCASSPALAGVLYEQFFGPGTRLTVL.

Concerning this clone itself: Within the sample, other DNA sequences also encode this same CDR3. CDR3 sequence reads: CASSLGQTNTEAFF. In DNA, the CDR3 is TGTGCCAGCAGCTTGGGACAGACGAACACTGAAGCTTTCTTT. V usage is TRBV11-2 and J usage is TRBJ1-1, with 7 bases matching TRBD1. Germline CDR1 reads SGHAT; CDR2 reads FQNNGV. The length of the CDR3 is 14 residues. With 3 bases clipped from V and 1 base from J, the junction kept 2 bases outside the gene matches.

The chain links TRBV10-3 to TRBJ1-1; unclear D gene. This CDR3 region has 13 residues. Germline-derived CDR1 and CDR2 are ENHRY and SYGVKD. V was trimmed by 0 bases and J by 3 bases, leaving 5 bases between them. CDR3 DNA sequence: TGTGCCATCAGTGAGTCAAGCGACACTGAAGCTTTCTTT. It encodes CAISESSDTEAFF.

This clone occurred a few times. The rearrangement uses TRBV19 and TRBJ2-2, with a weak D call TRBD1 (6 bases). The germline V and J ends were trimmed by 6 bases and 1 base, with 21 bases remaining between them. CDR3 length equals 18 residues. Germline V gene data show CDR1 as LNHDA and CDR2 as SQIVND (reference sequence). The chain's CDR3 is CASSYFLWTDMNTGELFF. For the CDR3, the DNA is TGTGCCAGTAGCTACTTCCTTTGGACAGACATGAACACCGGGGAGCTGTTTTTT.

CDR3 sequence reads: CASNNNQPQHF. The CDR3 DNA is TGTGCCAGCAACAATAATCAGCCCCAGCATTTT. The chain uses TRBV6-1 and TRBJ1-5; D not certain. V lost 7 bases to trimming and J lost 4 bases, with 5 bases between them. Germline V gives CDR1 MNHNS, CDR2 SASEGT. The CDR3 covers 11 residues.

The rearrangement joins TRBV25-1 to TRBJ2-3; 8 bases fit TRBD2. The trim removed 6 bases at V and 3 bases at J, leaving 5 bases unmatched. Germline V gene data show CDR1 as MGHDK and CDR2 as SYGVNS. The CDR3 runs 14 residues. As DNA, the CDR3 is TGTGCCAGCAGGTTGGCGGGAGGTACAGATACGCAGTATTTT. It encodes CASRLAGGTDTQYF.

CDR3 loop: CASSYLPGTRNTEAFF. Here the CDR3 DNA reads TGTGCCAGCAGTTACCTTCCAGGAACGAGGAACACTGAAGCTTTCTTT. The J gene is TRBJ1-1, the V gene TRBV6-5; D ambiguous. Germline V CDR1 and CDR2: MNHEY, SVGAGI. Trimming shortened V by 2 bases and J by 1 base, and 14 bases separated the two germline ends. This CDR3 is 16 amino acids long.

The chain employs TRBV4-1 and TRBJ2-1; no clear D gene. V dropped 1 base and J dropped 7 bases, with 8 bases sitting between them. This CDR3 contains 13 residues. Per germline, CDR1 MGHRA and CDR2 YSYEKL. This chain's CDR3 is CASSQVSANEQFF. DNA of the CDR3: TGCGCCAGCAGCCAAGTGTCAGCGAATGAGCAGTTCTTC.